Below are 15 T cell receptor beta chains sequenced from a single sample in a study of T cell responses to AZD1222 COVID-19 vaccine. Assay used: immunoSEQ multiplex PCR; TCRdb lists only in-frame clones, some missing. The repertoire has over 120,000 clones, around 93% of them found once; the top ten carry around 3.5%. The sequences come from peripheral blood, collected 28 days after the second AZD1222 dose. These receptors all come from an adult who received the AZD1222 COVID-19 vaccine.

V is TRBV6-5 and J is TRBJ1-1, with D possibly being TRBD1 (5 bases). Deletions cut 6 bases from V and 4 bases from J, with 12 bases between. The CDR3 totals 13 residues. CDR1 is MNHEY, CDR2 SVGAGI, per germline. CDR3 in amino acids: CASSYEGSTEAFF. CDR3 in DNA: TGTGCCAGCAGCTATGAGGGGTCCACTGAAGCTTTCTTT.

V and J are TRBV3-1 (or the pseudogene TRBV3-2) and TRBJ1-6; D unclear. Germline V gene data show CDR1 as LGHDT and CDR2 as YNNKEL (reference sequence). The CDR3 spans 16 residues. The V end was cut by 1 base, the J end by 3 bases, with 10 bases between. The CDR3 spells CASSQVPRDYNSPLHF. The CDR3 nucleotides read TGTGCCAGCAGCCAAGTACCCAGAGACTATAATTCACCCCTCCACTTT.

The chain links TRBV28 to TRBJ2-4; D call uncertain. Germline CDR1 reads MDHEN; CDR2 reads SYDVKM. V dropped 2 bases and J dropped 3 bases, with 5 bases sitting between them. This CDR3 has 13 residues. CDR3 nucleotide sequence: TGTGCCAGCAGTTTACAAGTCAAAAACATTCAGTACTTC. Translated, it gives CASSLQVKNIQYF.

The J gene is TRBJ2-7, the V gene TRBV7-6; no clear D. CDR3 length equals 14 residues. The germline V gene has CDR1 SGHVS and CDR2 FNYEAQ. V was shortened by 5 bases and J by 3 bases, with 14 bases between the two germline ends. The CDR3 here is CASSPNSPLYEQYF. CDR3 in DNA: TGTGCCAGCAGCCCCAACAGCCCCCTCTACGAGCAGTACTTC. The full variable domain, its missing parts supplied by reference TRBV7-6 and TRBJ2-7, is GAGVSQSPRYKVTKRGQDVALRCDPISGHVSLYWYRQALGQGPEFLTYFNYEAQQDKSGLPNDRFSAERPEGSISTLTIQRTEQRDSAMYRCASSPNSPLYEQYFGPGTRLTVT.

The J gene is TRBJ2-3, the V gene TRBV10-3; 9 bases agree with TRBD2. Germline V CDR1 and CDR2: ENHRY, SYGVKD. The CDR3 has 17 residues. V lost 3 bases to trimming and J lost 2 bases; unmatched junction nucleotides: 9. The CDR3 protein is CAISESAGGTSTDTQYF. CDR3 nucleotides: TGTGCCATCAGTGAATCGGCGGGAGGGACATCCACAGATACGCAGTATTTT.

The chain couples TRBV28 to TRBJ2-7, with 8 bases lining up with TRBD2. V lost 6 bases and J lost 6; bases outside the gene matches: 4. This CDR3 contains 12 residues. CDR1 is MDHEN and CDR2 is SYDVKM in the germline V gene. CDR3 sequence reads: CASSTGGSEQYF. CDR3 nucleotides: TGTGCCAGCAGCACGGGGGGGTCCGAGCAGTACTTC.

This chain connects TRBV5-1 to TRBJ1-3; D is perhaps TRBD1 (6 bases). CDR1 is SGHRS, CDR2 YFSETQ, per germline. The CDR3 has 15 residues. V was clipped by 0 bases and J by 0 bases, with 7 bases between them. The CDR3 here is CASSLAGASGNTIYF. Here the CDR3 DNA reads TGCGCCAGCAGCTTGGCGGGGGCCTCTGGAAACACCATATATTTT.

The V gene is TRBV25-1, the J gene TRBJ2-1; D uncertain. Germline-derived CDR1 and CDR2 are MGHDK and SYGVNS. The CDR3 sequence is 15 residues long. Trimming pared 1 base from V and 2 bases from J, leaving 9 bases between. This CDR3 reads CASSESAGTYNEQFF. The CDR3, as DNA: TGTGCCAGCAGTGAATCGGCCGGCACCTACAATGAGCAGTTCTTC.

The chain joins TRBV18 to TRBJ1-1; TRBD1 aligns across 7 bases. The V segment lost 3 bases and the J segment 4 bases; nucleotides outside the gene matches: 11. The CDR3 consists of 16 residues. Germline V lookup: CDR1 KGHSH, CDR2 LQKENI. The CDR3, as DNA: TGTGCCAGCTCACCCGTCCCACAGGGGCCCGGCACTGAAGCTTTCTTT. Translation gives CASSPVPQGPGTEAFF.

The rearrangement links TRBV5-1 to TRBJ2-7; D call uncertain. Germline CDR1 reads SGHRS; CDR2 reads YFSETQ. This CDR3 region has 15 residues. V lost 0 bases and J 0 bases, leaving 10 bases between the germline ends. CDR3 bases: TGCGCCAGCAGCTTGGTTGGGCTAAGCTCCTACGAGCAGTACTTC. Encoded protein: CASSLVGLSSYEQYF.

J is TRBJ1-1 and V is TRBV19; the match to TRBD1 covers 7 bases. The CDR3 totals 14 residues. CDR1 is LNHDA and CDR2 is SQIVND in the germline V gene (reference sequence). Unmatched junction bases numbered 9, after V lost 5 bases and J lost 6 bases. The CDR3 sequence: CASSPGDREPEAFF. CDR3 in DNA: TGTGCCAGTAGTCCCGGTGACAGGGAGCCTGAAGCTTTCTTT. The variable domain in full, with the rest retrieved from reference TRBV19 and TRBJ1-1, is DGGITQSPKYLFRKEGQNVTLSCEQNLNHDAMYWYRQDPGQGLRLIYYSQIVNDFQKGDIAEGYSVSREKKESFPLTVTSAQKNPTAFYLCASSPGDREPEAFFGQGTRLTVV.

The chain is built from TRBV19 and TRBJ1-1, with D unclear. CDR1 is LNHDA and CDR2 is SQIVND in the germline V gene (reference sequence). The V gene lost 8 bases and the J gene lost 0 bases, with 7 bases spanning the gap. The CDR3 consists of 12 residues. CDR3 amino acids: CASGELNTEAFF. For the CDR3, the DNA is TGTGCCAGTGGGGAGTTGAACACTGAAGCTTTCTTT.

This clone is a singleton in its sample. For the CDR3, the DNA is TGTGCCAGCAGCGCCCGGGGGCAGGGGCCCCCTGAAGCTTTCTTT. This translates into CASSARGQGPPEAFF. The chain carries TRBV9 and TRBJ1-1; perhaps TRBD1 as D (6 bases). Germline assignment: CDR1 SGDLS and CDR2 YYNGEE. Trimming shortened V by 3 bases and J by 6 bases, and 18 bases separated the two germline ends. This CDR3 spans 15 amino acids. Filled out from reference TRBV9 and TRBJ1-1, the complete variable domain reads DSGVTQTPKHLITATGQRVTLRCSPRSGDLSVYWYQQSLDQGLQFLIQYYNGEERAKGNILERFSAQQFPDLHSELNLSSLELGDSALYFCASSARGQGPPEAFFGQGTRLTVV.

This rearrangement joins TRBV30 to TRBJ2-1; D is uncertain. V lost 4 bases to trimming and J lost 7 bases, with 14 bases between them. CDR1 GTSNPN and CDR2 SVGIG come from the germline V gene (reference sequence). The CDR3 runs to 13 residues. CDR3 loop: CAWTHWTTNEQFF. In nucleotides, the CDR3 is TGTGCCTGGACCCACTGGACGACAAATGAGCAGTTCTTC.

The J gene is TRBJ2-5, the V gene TRBV7-2, with D possibly called TRBD1 or TRBD2 (6 bases each). The CDR3 spans 16 residues. V was clipped by 1 base and J by 5 bases, with 17 bases between them. CDR1 and CDR2 from the germline V gene are SGHTA and FQGNSA. The CDR3, as DNA: TGTGCCAGCAGCTTAGGAACAGGGAGGTGGTGGGAGACCCAGTACTTC. Translated: CASSLGTGRWWETQYF.